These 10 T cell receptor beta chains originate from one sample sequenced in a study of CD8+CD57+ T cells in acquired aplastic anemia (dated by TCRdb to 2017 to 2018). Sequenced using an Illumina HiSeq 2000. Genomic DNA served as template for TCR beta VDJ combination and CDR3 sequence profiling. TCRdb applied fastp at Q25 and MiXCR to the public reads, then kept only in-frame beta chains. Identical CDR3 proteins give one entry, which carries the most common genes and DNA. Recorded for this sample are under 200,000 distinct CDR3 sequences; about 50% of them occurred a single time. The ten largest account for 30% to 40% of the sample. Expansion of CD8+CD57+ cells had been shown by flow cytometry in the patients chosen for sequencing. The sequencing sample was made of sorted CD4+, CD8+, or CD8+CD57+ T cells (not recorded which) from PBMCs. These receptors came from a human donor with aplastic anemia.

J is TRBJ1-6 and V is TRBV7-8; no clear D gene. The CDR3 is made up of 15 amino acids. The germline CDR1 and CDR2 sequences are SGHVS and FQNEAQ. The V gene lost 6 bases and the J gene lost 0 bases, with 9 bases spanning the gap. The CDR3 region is CASRSRDSYNSPLHF. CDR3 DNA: TGTGCCAGCAGGTCCCGGGACTCCTATAATTCACCCCTCCACTTT.

The CDR3 region is CATKVRDYPYNEQFF. For the CDR3, the DNA is TGTGCCACGAAAGTTCGGGACTACCCTTACAATGAGCAGTTCTTC. The chain combines TRBV24-1 with TRBJ2-1, with 7 bases lining up with TRBD2. This CDR3 is 15 amino acids long. Trimming at V came to 10 bases and at J to 4 bases, leaving 12 bases not matched to a gene. The germline CDR1 and CDR2 sequences are KGHDR and SFDVKD.

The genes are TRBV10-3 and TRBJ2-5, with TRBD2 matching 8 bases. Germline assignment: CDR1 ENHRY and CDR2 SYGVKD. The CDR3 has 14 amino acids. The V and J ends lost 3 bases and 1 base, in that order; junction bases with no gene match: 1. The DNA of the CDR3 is TGTGCCATCAGTGAACGGGGGGGCCAAGAGACCCAGTACTTC. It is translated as CAISERGGQETQYF.

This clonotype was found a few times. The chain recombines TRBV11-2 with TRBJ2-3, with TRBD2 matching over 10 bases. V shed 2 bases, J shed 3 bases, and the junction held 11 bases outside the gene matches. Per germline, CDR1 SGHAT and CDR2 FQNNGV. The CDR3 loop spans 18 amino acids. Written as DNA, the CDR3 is TGTGCCAGCAGCTTATCCGGGTGGGCGACTAGCGGGACAGATACGCAGTATTTT. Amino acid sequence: CASSLSGWATSGTDTQYF. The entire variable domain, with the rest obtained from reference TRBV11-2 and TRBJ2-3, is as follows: EAGVAQSPRYKIIEKRQSVAFWCNPISGHATLYWYQQILGQGPKLLIQFQNNGVVDDSQLPKDRFSAERLKGVDSTLKIQPAKLEDSAVYLCASSLSGWATSGTDTQYFGPGTRLTVL.

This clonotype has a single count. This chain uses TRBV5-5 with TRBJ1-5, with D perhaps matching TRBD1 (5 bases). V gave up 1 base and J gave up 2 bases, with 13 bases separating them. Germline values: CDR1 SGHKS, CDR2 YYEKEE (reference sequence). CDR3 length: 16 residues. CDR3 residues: CASSLQGGAGNQPQHF. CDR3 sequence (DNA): TGTGCCAGCAGCTTGCAGGGAGGTGCGGGCAATCAGCCCCAGCATTTT.

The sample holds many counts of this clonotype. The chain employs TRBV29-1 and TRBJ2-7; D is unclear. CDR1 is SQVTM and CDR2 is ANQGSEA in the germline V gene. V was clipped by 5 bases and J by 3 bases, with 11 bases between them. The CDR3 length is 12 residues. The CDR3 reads CSVSGPYYEQYF. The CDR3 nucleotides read TGCAGCGTTTCGGGCCCGTACTACGAGCAGTACTTC.

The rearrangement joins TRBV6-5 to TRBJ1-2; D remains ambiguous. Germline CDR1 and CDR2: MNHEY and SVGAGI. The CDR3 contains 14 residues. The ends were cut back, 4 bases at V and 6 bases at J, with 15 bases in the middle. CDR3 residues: CASSLLGSTHGYTF. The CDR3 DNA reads TGTGCCAGCAGTTTATTGGGATCGACGCATGGCTACACCTTC.

The CDR3 nucleotides read TGTGCCAGCAGTTTTCAACAGGGTTCGTCCGGCTACACCTTC. It specifies CASSFQQGSSGYTF. The chain joins TRBV12-3 or TRBV12-4 to TRBJ1-2; D is perhaps TRBD1 (6 bases). Trimming removed 3 bases at V and 8 bases at J, with 16 bases between. The CDR3 runs 14 residues.

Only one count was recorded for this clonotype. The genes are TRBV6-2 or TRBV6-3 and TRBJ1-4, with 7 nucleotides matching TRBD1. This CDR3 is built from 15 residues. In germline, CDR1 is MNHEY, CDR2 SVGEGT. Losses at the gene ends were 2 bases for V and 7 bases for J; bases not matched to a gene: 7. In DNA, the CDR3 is TGTGCCAGCAGTTACGCCGGGACAGTGCTTGAAAAACTGTTTTTT. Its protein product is CASSYAGTVLEKLFF.

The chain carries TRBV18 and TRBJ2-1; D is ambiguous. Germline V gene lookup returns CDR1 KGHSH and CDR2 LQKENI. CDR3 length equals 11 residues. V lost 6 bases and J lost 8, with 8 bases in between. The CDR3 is CASSIQDEQFF. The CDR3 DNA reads TGTGCCAGCTCGATCCAAGATGAGCAGTTCTTC.